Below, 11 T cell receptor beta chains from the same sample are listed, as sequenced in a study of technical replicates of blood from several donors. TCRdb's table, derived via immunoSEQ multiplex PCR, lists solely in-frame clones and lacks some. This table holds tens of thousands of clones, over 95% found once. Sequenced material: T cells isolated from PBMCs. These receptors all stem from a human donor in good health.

This CDR3 reads CASRSDTDGYGYTF. CDR3 sequence (DNA): TGTGCCAGCAGGTCTGACACCGACGGCTATGGCTACACCTTC. This rearrangement joins TRBV2 to TRBJ1-2; D not certain. The length of the CDR3 is 14 residues. Trimming took off 6 bases at V and 4 bases at J, with 15 bases between the two ends. Germline assignment: CDR1 SNHLY and CDR2 FYNNEI. Supplemented by reference TRBV2 and TRBJ1-2, the full variable domain reads EPEVTQTPSHQVTQMGQEVILRCVPISNHLYFYWYRQILGQKVEFLVSFYNNEISEKSEIFDDQFSVERPDGSNFTLKIRSTKLEDSAMYFCASRSDTDGYGYTFGSGTRLTVV.

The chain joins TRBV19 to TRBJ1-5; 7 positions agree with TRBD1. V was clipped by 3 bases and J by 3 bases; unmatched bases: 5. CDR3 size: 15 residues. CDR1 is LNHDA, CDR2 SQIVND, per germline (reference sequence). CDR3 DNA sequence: TGTGCCAGTAGTATCCGGGACAGACACAATCAGCCCCAGCATTTT. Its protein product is CASSIRDRHNQPQHF.

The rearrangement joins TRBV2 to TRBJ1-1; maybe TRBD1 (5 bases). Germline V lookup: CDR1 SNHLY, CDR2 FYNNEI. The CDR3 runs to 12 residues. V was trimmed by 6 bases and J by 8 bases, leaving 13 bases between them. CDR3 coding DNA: TGTGCCAGCAGAGACACAGGATACGAAGCTTTCTTT. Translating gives CASRDTGYEAFF.

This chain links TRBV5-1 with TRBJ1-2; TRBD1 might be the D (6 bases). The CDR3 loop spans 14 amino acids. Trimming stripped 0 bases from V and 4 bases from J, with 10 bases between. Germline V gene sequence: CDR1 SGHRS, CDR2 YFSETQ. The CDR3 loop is CASSLGQDLYGYTF. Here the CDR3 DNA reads TGCGCCAGCAGCTTGGGACAGGACCTCTATGGCTACACCTTC. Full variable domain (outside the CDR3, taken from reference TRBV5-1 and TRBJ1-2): KAGVTQTPRYLIKTRGQQVTLSCSPISGHRSVSWYQQTPGQGLQFLFEYFSETQRNKGNFPGRFSGRQFSNSRSEMNVSTLELGDSALYLCASSLGQDLYGYTFGSGTRLTVV.

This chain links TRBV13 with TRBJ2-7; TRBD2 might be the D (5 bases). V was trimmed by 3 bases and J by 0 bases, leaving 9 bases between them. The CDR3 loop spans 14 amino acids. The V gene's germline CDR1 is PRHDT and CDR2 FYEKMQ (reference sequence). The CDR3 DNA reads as TGTGCCAGCAGCTTGGTCGGACTCTCCTACGAGCAGTACTTC. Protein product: CASSLVGLSYEQYF.

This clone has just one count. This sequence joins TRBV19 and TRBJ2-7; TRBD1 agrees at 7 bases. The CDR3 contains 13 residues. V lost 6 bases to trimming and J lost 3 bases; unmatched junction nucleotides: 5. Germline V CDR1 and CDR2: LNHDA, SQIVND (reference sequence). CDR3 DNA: TGTGCCAGTAGCCTACAGGGGCGCTACGAGCAGTACTTC. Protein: CASSLQGRYEQYF. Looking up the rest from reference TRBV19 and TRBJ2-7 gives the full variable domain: DGGITQSPKYLFRKEGQNVTLSCEQNLNHDAMYWYRQDPGQGLRLIYYSQIVNDFQKGDIAEGYSVSREKKESFPLTVTSAQKNPTAFYLCASSLQGRYEQYFGPGTRLTVT.

The CDR3 sequence is CASSANRGNSPLHF. DNA for the CDR3: TGTGCCAGCAGTGCAAACAGGGGGAATTCACCCCTCCACTTT. The V and J genes are TRBV9 and TRBJ1-6, with 8 bases lining up with TRBD1. This CDR3 is 14 amino acids long. The germline CDR1 and CDR2 sequences are SGDLS and YYNGEE. V was pared by 5 bases and J by 7 bases, with 5 bases of the junction left unmatched.

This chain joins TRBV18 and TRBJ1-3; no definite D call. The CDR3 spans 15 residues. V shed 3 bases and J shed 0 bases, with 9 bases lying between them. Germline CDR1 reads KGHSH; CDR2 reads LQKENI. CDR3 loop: CASSPGMLSGNTIYF. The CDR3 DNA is TGTGCCAGCTCACCGGGCATGCTCTCTGGAAACACCATATATTTT.

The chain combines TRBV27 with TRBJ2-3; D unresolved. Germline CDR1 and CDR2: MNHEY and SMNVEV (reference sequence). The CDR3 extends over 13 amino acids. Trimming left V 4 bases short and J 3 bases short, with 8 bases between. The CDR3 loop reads CASSSTITDTQYF. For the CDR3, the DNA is TGTGCCAGCAGTTCTACTATAACAGATACGCAGTATTTT.

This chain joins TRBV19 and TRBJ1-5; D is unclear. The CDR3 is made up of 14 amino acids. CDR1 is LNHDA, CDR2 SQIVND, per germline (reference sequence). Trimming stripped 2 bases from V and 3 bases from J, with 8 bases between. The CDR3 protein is CASSIIPVNQPQHF. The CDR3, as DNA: TGTGCCAGTAGTATAATTCCCGTCAATCAGCCCCAGCATTTT.

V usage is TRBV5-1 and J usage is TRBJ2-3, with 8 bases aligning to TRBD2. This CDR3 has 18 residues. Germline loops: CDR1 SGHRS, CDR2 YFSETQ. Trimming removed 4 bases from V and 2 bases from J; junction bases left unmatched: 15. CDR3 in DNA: TGCGCCAGCAGCCCGGGACATTCTAGCGGGTGGGTCACAGATACGCAGTATTTT. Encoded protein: CASSPGHSSGWVTDTQYF.